The 26 T cell receptor beta chains below were found in one sample sequenced in a study of T cell responses to AZD1222 COVID-19 vaccine. Assay used: immunoSEQ multiplex PCR; TCRdb lists only in-frame clones, some missing. The table has some 120,000 clones, around 84% seen once. Sequenced here: peripheral blood, sampled on day 0 of AZD1222 vaccination. Receptors were obtained from an adult in good health.

This chain connects TRBV14 to TRBJ1-3; no clear D gene. V lost 1 base, J lost 0 bases, and 4 bases lay in between. Germline V gene lookup returns CDR1 SGHDN and CDR2 FVKESK. CDR3 length equals 14 residues. As DNA, the CDR3 is TGTGCCAGCAGCCAAGCCATCTCTGGAAACACCATATATTTT. Encoded protein: CASSQAISGNTIYF.

The chain links TRBV9 to TRBJ2-2; 8 bases fit TRBD1. V shed 3 bases and J 5 bases; nucleotides not matched to a gene: 9. The CDR3 consists of 16 residues. Germline-derived CDR1 and CDR2 are SGDLS and YYNGEE. CDR3 sequence (DNA): TGTGCCAGCAGCGACCCTCAGGGGGCGGGAACCGGGGAGCTGTTTTTT. This encodes CASSDPQGAGTGELFF.

This clone appeared a few times. The chain uses TRBV4-3 and TRBJ1-2; D remains unclear. The CDR3 extends over 15 amino acids. CDR1 LGHNA and CDR2 YSLEER come from the germline V gene. V lost 0 bases and J 1 base, leaving 9 bases between the germline ends. In DNA, the CDR3 is TGCGCCAGCAGCCAAGATAATTCGGGTAACTATGGCTACACCTTC. Protein: CASSQDNSGNYGYTF.

The gene calls are TRBV4-1 and TRBJ2-7, with no clear D. Germline values: CDR1 MGHRA, CDR2 YSYEKL. Trimming shortened V by 1 base and J by 2 bases, and 9 bases separated the two germline ends. The CDR3 is 14 residues long. CDR3 in DNA: TGCGCCAGCAGCCAAGGACCGATAACCTACGAGCAGTACTTC. It specifies CASSQGPITYEQYF.

This chain links TRBV28 with TRBJ2-7, with D perhaps TRBD1 or TRBD2 (6 bases each). The germline V and J ends were trimmed by 3 bases and 2 bases, with 8 bases remaining between them. The CDR3 runs 13 residues. Germline CDR1 is MDHEN and CDR2 is SYDVKM. The chain's CDR3 is CASSLRGAYEQYF. For the CDR3, the DNA is TGTGCCAGCAGTTTGAGGGGGGCCTACGAGCAGTACTTC.

The rearrangement links TRBV7-9 to TRBJ2-5; D remains unclear. The CDR3 runs to 13 residues. Germline CDR1 SEHNR, CDR2 FQNEAQ (reference sequence). Trimming pared 1 base from V and 4 bases from J, leaving 7 bases between. CDR3 sequence (DNA): TGTGCCAGCAGCTTAGGGCAGTTAGAGACCCAGTACTTC. Its translation is CASSLGQLETQYF.

The chain recombines TRBV3-1 (or the pseudogene TRBV3-2) with TRBJ2-7, with a tentative D call TRBD2 (6 bases). The CDR3 has 14 residues. Germline V gives CDR1 LGHDT, CDR2 YNNKEL (reference sequence). The ends were cut back, 1 base at V and 4 bases at J, with 11 bases in the middle. CDR3: CASSQGAGRYEQYF. The CDR3, as DNA: TGTGCCAGCAGCCAAGGGGCAGGGAGGTACGAGCAGTACTTC.

CDR3 sequence reads: CASSPRQGNYGYTF. Written as DNA, the CDR3 is TGTGCCAGCAGCCCACGACAGGGGAACTATGGCTACACCTTC. V gene TRBV7-2 combines with J gene TRBJ1-2; 8 nucleotides match TRBD1. CDR3 length equals 14 residues. V shed 5 bases and J 2 bases; nucleotides not matched to a gene: 4. Germline lookup yields CDR1 SGHTA and CDR2 FQGNSA. Complete variable domain (other parts from reference TRBV7-2 and TRBJ1-2): GAGVSQSPSNKVTEKGKDVELRCDPISGHTALYWYRQSLGQGLEFLIYFQGNSAPDKSGLPSDRFSAERTGGSVSTLTIQRTQQEDSAVYLCASSPRQGNYGYTFGSGTRLTVV.

The chain couples TRBV7-2 to TRBJ2-2; tentative D call: TRBD1 (5 bases). This CDR3 comprises 16 residues. The germline V and J ends were trimmed by 1 base and 2 bases, with 11 bases remaining between them. Germline V gene sequence: CDR1 SGHTA, CDR2 FQGNSA. The CDR3 DNA sequence: TGTGCCAGCAGCTTAGGCGCAGGGCCCAACACCGGGGAGCTGTTTTTT. Protein: CASSLGAGPNTGELFF. The whole variable domain, remainder taken from reference TRBV7-2 and TRBJ2-2, is GAGVSQSPSNKVTEKGKDVELRCDPISGHTALYWYRQSLGQGLEFLIYFQGNSAPDKSGLPSDRFSAERTGGSVSTLTIQRTQQEDSAVYLCASSLGAGPNTGELFFGEGSRLTVL.

CDR3 amino acids: CASSTGQGESPLHF. Written as DNA, the CDR3 is TGCGCCAGCAGCACCGGACAGGGAGAATCACCCCTCCACTTT. This rearrangement joins TRBV5-1 to TRBJ1-6, with 8 bases lining up with TRBD1. V trimming: 4 bases; J trimming: 10 bases; junction bases outside the gene matches: 7. From germline, CDR1 is SGHRS and CDR2 YFSETQ. The CDR3 has 14 residues.

The table lists this clone with a count of one. The rearrangement uses TRBV10-2 and TRBJ2-6, with D perhaps matching TRBD2 (7 bases). This CDR3 comprises 22 residues. With 0 bases removed from V and 0 bases from J, the gap between germline ends came to 24 bases. Germline V gives CDR1 WSHSY, CDR2 SAAADI. CDR3 bases: TGCGCCAGCAGTGAGTCATATCCCGCACCCCGCGGGGGCCTCTCTGGGGCCAACGTCCTGACTTTC. This codes for CASSESYPAPRGGLSGANVLTF.

The chain uses TRBV24-1 and TRBJ2-2, with D uncertain. Deletions cut 5 bases from V and 2 bases from J, with 2 bases between. CDR1 is KGHDR and CDR2 is SFDVKD in the germline V gene. This CDR3 spans 12 amino acids. The CDR3 DNA reads as TGTGCCACCAGTGGCAACACCGGGGAGCTGTTTTTT. Translated, it gives CATSGNTGELFF.

The V gene is TRBV13, the J gene TRBJ2-3; D gene unclear. Trimming pared 2 bases from V and 0 bases from J, leaving 0 bases between. The CDR3 runs 12 residues. CDR1 is PRHDT, CDR2 FYEKMQ, per germline (reference sequence). The CDR3 DNA sequence: TGTGCCAGCAGCTTAAGCACAGATACGCAGTATTTT. Translation gives CASSLSTDTQYF.

V usage is TRBV27 and J usage is TRBJ2-7; D is perhaps TRBD1 (6 bases). Germline V CDR1 and CDR2: MNHEY, SMNVEV (reference sequence). Trimming removed 1 base from V and 4 bases from J, with 14 bases in between. CDR3 length: 15 residues. CDR3 amino acids: CASSLFPRGSYEQYF. The CDR3 DNA sequence: TGTGCCAGCAGTTTATTCCCCAGGGGAAGTTACGAGCAGTACTTC.

V and J are TRBV7-2 and TRBJ1-2; TRBD1 is a possible D gene (6 bases). Trimming took off 3 bases at V and 4 bases at J, with 15 bases between the two ends. CDR3 length: 15 amino acids. Germline lookup yields CDR1 SGHTA and CDR2 FQGNSA. In nucleotides, the CDR3 is TGTGCCAGCAGCTTTTCACAGGGAGGGAGCTATGGCTACACCTTC. It is translated as CASSFSQGGSYGYTF.

The rearrangement joins TRBV5-6 to TRBJ1-2; D uncertain. CDR1 and CDR2 (germline): SGHDT, YYEEEE. The V and J ends lost 1 base and 5 bases respectively, with 15 bases between them. CDR3 length: 15 residues. This CDR3 reads CASSLRQIRYYGYTF. CDR3 in DNA: TGTGCCAGCAGCTTGCGGCAGATCCGTTATTATGGCTACACCTTC.

The gene calls are TRBV6-1 and TRBJ2-3, with 7 nucleotides matching TRBD2. CDR1 MNHNS and CDR2 SASEGT come from the germline V gene. J gave up 4 bases and V 0 bases, and 7 bases lay outside the gene matches. This CDR3 spans 16 amino acids. The CDR3 nucleotides are TGTGCCAGCAGTGAAGCTAAGGGTGCGGGAGCAGATACGCAGTATTTT. It encodes CASSEAKGAGADTQYF.

This clone has only one observation. The chain employs TRBV18 and TRBJ2-1; 10 bases line up with TRBD1. The junction had 8 bases not matched to a gene; V was cut back by 4 bases and J by 2 bases. Germline V lookup: CDR1 KGHSH, CDR2 LQKENI. This CDR3 has 17 amino acids. CDR3: CASSRQTGTGAYNEQFF. Here the CDR3 DNA reads TGTGCCAGCTCACGACAGACCGGGACAGGGGCCTACAATGAGCAGTTCTTC.

This chain links TRBV28 with TRBJ2-1, with 10 bases lining up with TRBD1. CDR1 and CDR2 (germline): MDHEN, SYDVKM. This CDR3 has 17 amino acids. V dropped 7 bases and J dropped 5; count of bases not matched to a gene: 14. This chain's CDR3 is CASNPVATGGKDNEQFF. CDR3 DNA sequence: TGTGCCAGCAATCCCGTCGCGACAGGGGGCAAGGACAATGAGCAGTTCTTC.

This chain connects TRBV9 to TRBJ2-1; 9 nucleotides line up with TRBD1. Germline V gene lookup returns CDR1 SGDLS and CDR2 YYNGEE. Losses at the gene ends were 0 bases for V and 7 bases for J; bases not matched to a gene: 5. This CDR3 region has 15 residues. The DNA of the CDR3 is TGTGCCAGCAGCGTAGAGGGGACAGGGATAAATGAGCAGTTCTTC. This sequence encodes CASSVEGTGINEQFF.

This chain joins TRBV10-2 and TRBJ2-1, with D possibly TRBD2 on 6 matching bases. CDR1 is WSHSY and CDR2 is SAAADI in the germline V gene. CDR3 length equals 12 residues. The V and J ends lost 5 bases and 7 bases respectively, with 9 bases between them. Here the CDR3 DNA reads TGCGCCAGCAGTCCTAGCGAGAATGAGCAGTTCTTC. It specifies CASSPSENEQFF.

The V call is TRBV4-1, the J call TRBJ1-2; 9 bases agree with TRBD1. The V segment lost 3 bases and the J segment 4 bases; nucleotides outside the gene matches: 3. The length of the CDR3 is 14 residues. Germline CDR1 is MGHRA and CDR2 is YSYEKL. The CDR3 bases are TGCGCCAGCAGCCAGGGACAGGGTGGCTATGGCTACACCTTC. As protein: CASSQGQGGYGYTF.

This chain joins TRBV6-5 and TRBJ1-1, with a weak D call TRBD1 (6 bases). The V end was cut by 0 bases, the J end by 7 bases, with 15 bases between. The germline CDR1 and CDR2 sequences are MNHEY and SVGAGI. The CDR3 totals 15 residues. CDR3 loop: CASSYSRQVGFEAFF. As DNA, the CDR3 is TGTGCCAGCAGTTACTCTAGACAGGTGGGCTTTGAAGCTTTCTTT.

The chain couples TRBV29-1 to TRBJ2-1; TRBD1 is a possible D gene (5 bases). The V gene's germline CDR1 is SQVTM and CDR2 ANQGSEA. This CDR3 region has 14 residues. The V end was cut by 4 bases, the J end by 4 bases, with 14 bases between. The chain's CDR3 is CSVVGQGYYNEQFF. CDR3 sequence (DNA): TGCAGCGTTGTTGGTCAGGGATATTACAATGAGCAGTTCTTC.

The chain has TRBV30 and TRBJ2-7; unclear D gene. The germline CDR1 and CDR2 sequences are GTSNPN and SVGIG (reference sequence). The V end lost 3 bases, the J end lost 3 bases, and 9 bases lay between the germline ends. CDR3 length: 12 amino acids. CDR3 nucleotide sequence: TGTGCCTGGAGCAGGCGCGGCTACGAGCAGTACTTC. Amino acid sequence: CAWSRRGYEQYF.

This clone occurred a few times. This chain links TRBV2 with TRBJ2-2, with TRBD1 identical over 8 bases. V shed 4 bases, J shed 4 bases, and the junction held 5 bases outside the gene matches. Germline lookup yields CDR1 SNHLY and CDR2 FYNNEI. The CDR3 contains 15 residues. CDR3 sequence reads: CASSARGLITGELFF. The CDR3 DNA sequence: TGTGCCAGCAGTGCCAGGGGGCTAATCACCGGGGAGCTGTTTTTT.